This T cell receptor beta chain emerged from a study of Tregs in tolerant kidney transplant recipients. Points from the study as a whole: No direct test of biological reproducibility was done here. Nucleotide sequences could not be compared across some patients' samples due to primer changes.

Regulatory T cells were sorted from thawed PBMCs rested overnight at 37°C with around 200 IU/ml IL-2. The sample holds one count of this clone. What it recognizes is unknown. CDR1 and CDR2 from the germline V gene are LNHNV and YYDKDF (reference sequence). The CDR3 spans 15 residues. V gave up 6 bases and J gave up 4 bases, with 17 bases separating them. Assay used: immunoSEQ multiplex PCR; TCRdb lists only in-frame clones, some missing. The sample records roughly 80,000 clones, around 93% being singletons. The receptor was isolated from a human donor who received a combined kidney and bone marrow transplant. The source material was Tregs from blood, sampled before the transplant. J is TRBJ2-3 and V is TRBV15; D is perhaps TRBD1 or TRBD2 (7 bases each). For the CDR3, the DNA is TGTGCCACCAGTCAGACAGGGAGGGGACCAGATACGCAGTATTTT. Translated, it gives CATSQTGRGPDTQYF.